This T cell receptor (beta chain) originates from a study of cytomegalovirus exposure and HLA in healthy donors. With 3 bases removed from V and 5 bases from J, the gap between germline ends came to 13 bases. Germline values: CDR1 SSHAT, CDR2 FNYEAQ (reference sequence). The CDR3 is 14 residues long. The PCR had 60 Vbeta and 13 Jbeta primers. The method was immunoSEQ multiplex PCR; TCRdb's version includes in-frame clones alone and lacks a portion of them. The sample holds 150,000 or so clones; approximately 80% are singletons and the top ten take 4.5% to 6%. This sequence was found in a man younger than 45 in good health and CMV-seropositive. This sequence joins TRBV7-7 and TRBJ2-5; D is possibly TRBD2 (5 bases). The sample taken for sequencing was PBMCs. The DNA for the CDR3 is TGTGCCAGCAGCTTGTCGGGAAAGGTGGAGACCCAGTACTTC. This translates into CASSLSGKVETQYF.